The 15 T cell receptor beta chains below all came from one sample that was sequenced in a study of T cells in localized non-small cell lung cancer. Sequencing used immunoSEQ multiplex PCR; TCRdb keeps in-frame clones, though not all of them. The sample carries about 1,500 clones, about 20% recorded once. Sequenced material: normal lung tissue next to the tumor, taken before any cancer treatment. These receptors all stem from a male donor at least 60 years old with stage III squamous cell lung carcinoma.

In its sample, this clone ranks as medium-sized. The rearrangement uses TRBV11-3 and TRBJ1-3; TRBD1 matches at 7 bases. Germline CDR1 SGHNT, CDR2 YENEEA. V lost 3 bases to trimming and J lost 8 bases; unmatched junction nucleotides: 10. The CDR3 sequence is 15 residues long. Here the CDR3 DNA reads TGTGCCAGCAGCTTGGGGTCACAGGGGCTGGACACCATATATTTT. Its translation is CASSLGSQGLDTIYF.

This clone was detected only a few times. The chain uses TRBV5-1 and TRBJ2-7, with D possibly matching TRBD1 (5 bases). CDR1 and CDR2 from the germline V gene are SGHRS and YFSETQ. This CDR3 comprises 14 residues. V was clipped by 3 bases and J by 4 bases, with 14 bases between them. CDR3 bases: TGCGCCAGCAGCTACCAGGGTATATTGTACGAGCAGTACTTC. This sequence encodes CASSYQGILYEQYF.

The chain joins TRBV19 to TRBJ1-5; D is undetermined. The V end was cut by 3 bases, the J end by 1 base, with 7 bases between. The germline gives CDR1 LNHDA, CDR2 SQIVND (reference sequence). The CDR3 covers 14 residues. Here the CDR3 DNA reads TGTGCCAGTAGTATTGTACGGAGCAATCAGCCCCAGCATTTT. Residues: CASSIVRSNQPQHF.

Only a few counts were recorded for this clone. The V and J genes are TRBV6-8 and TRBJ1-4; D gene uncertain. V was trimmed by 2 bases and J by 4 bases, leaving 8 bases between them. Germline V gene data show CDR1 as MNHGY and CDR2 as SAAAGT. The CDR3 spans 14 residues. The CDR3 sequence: CASSYGADNEKLFF. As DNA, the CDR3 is TGTGCCAGCAGTTACGGCGCCGATAATGAAAAACTGTTTTTT.

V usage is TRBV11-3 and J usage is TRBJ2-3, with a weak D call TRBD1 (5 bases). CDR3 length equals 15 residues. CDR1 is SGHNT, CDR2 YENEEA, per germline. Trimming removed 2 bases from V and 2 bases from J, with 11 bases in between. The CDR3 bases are TGTGCCAGCAGCTTACGGGCAGGGATCACAGATACGCAGTATTTT. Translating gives CASSLRAGITDTQYF.

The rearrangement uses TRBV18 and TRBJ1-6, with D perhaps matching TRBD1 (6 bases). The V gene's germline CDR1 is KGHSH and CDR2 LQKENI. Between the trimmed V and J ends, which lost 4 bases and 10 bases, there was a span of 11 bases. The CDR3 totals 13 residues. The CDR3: CASSLDRGSPLHF. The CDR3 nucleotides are TGTGCCAGCTCACTGGACAGAGGATCACCCCTCCACTTT.

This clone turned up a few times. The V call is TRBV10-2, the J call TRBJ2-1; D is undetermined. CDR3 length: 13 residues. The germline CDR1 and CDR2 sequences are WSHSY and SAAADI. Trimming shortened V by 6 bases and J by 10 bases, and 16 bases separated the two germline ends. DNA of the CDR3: TGCGCCAGCAGCCGAGCCCGGACCGGGGAGCAGTTCTTC. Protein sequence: CASSRARTGEQFF.

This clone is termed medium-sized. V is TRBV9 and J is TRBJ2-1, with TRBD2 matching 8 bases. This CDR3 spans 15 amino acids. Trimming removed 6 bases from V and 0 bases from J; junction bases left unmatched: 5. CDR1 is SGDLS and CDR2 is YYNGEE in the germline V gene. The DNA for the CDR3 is TGTGCCAGCAATAAACGGGGGGGCTCCTACAATGAGCAGTTCTTC. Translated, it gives CASNKRGGSYNEQFF. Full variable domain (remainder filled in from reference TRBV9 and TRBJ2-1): DSGVTQTPKHLITATGQRVTLRCSPRSGDLSVYWYQQSLDQGLQFLIQYYNGEERAKGNILERFSAQQFPDLHSELNLSSLELGDSALYFCASNKRGGSYNEQFFGPGTRLTVL.

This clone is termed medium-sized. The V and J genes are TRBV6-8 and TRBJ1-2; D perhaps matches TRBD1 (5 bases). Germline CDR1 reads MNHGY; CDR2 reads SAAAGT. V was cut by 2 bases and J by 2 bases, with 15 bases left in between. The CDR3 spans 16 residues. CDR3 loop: CASSYGGGRANYGYTF. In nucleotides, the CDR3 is TGTGCCAGCAGTTACGGTGGGGGTAGAGCAAACTATGGCTACACCTTC.

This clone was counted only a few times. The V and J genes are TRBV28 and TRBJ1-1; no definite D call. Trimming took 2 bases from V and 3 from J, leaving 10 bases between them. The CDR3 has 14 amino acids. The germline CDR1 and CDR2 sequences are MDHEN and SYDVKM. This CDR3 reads CASSLGVGYTEAFF. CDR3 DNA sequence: TGTGCCAGCAGTTTAGGGGTTGGGTACACTGAAGCTTTCTTT.

The CDR3 nucleotides are TGTGCCAGCAGCCCACCCCCCCCAGGGAGCTTCTACGAGCAGTACTTC. Amino acid sequence: CASSPPPPGSFYEQYF. This chain links TRBV11-3 with TRBJ2-7; perhaps D is TRBD1 or TRBD2 (5 bases each). V lost 5 bases, J lost 3 bases, and 20 bases lay in between. The CDR3 runs to 16 residues. The germline CDR1 and CDR2 sequences are SGHNT and YENEEA.

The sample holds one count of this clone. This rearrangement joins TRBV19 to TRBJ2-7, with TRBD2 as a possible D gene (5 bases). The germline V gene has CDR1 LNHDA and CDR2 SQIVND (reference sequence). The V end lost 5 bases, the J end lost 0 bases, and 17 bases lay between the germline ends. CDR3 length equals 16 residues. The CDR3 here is CASSPRAGGDSYEQYF. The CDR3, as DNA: TGTGCCAGTAGTCCTCGGGCGGGTGGGGACTCCTACGAGCAGTACTTC.

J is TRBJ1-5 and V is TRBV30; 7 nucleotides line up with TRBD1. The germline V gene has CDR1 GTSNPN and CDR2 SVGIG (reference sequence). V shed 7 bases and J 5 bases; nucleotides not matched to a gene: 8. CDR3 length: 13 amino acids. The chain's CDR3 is CASNQGDHQPQHF. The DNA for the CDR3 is TGTGCCTCTAACCAGGGGGACCATCAGCCCCAGCATTTT.

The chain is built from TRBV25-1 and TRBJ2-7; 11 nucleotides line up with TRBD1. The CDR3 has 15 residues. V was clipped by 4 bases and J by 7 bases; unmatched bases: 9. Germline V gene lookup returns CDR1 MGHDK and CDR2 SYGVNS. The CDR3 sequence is CASSGPGQGVREQYF. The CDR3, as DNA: TGTGCCAGCAGTGGTCCGGGACAGGGGGTAAGAGAGCAGTACTTC.

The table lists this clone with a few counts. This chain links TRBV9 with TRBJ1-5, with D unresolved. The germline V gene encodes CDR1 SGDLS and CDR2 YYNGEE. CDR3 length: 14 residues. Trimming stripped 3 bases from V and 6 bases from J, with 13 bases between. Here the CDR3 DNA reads TGTGCCAGCAGCGAGGACGTGTCGAGTCAGCCCCAGCATTTT. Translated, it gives CASSEDVSSQPQHF.